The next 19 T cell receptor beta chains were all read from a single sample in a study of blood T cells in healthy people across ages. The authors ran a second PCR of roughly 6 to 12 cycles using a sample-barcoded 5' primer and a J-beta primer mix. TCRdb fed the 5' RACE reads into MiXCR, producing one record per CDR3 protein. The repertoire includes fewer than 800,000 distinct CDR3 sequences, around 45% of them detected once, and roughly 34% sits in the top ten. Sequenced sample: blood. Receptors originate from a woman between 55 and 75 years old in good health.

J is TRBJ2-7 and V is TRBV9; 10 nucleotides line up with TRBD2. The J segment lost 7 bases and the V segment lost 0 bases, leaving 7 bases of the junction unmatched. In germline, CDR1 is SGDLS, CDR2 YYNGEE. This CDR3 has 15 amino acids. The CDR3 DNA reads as TGTGCCAGCAGCGTAGCGCTAGCGGGAGAGGGGGAGCAGTACTTC. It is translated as CASSVALAGEGEQYF.

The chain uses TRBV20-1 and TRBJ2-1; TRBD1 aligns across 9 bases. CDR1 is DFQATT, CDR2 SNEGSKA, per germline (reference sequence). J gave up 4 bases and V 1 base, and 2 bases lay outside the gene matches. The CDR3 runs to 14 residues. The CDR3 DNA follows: TGCAGTGCTAGAGTACAGGGGGCGTACAATGAGCAGTTCTTC. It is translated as CSARVQGAYNEQFF.

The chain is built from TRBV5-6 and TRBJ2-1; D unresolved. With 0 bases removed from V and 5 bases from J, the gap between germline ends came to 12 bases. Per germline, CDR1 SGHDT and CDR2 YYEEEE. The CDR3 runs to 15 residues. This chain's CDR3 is CASSLVFGVDNEQFF. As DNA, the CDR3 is TGTGCCAGCAGCTTGGTTTTTGGCGTAGACAATGAGCAGTTCTTC.

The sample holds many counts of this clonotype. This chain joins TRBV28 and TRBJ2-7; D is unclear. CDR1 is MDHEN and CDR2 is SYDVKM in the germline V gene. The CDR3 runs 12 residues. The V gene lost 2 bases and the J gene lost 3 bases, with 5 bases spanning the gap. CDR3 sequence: CASSLPNYEQYF. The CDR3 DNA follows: TGTGCCAGCAGTTTACCGAACTACGAGCAGTACTTC.

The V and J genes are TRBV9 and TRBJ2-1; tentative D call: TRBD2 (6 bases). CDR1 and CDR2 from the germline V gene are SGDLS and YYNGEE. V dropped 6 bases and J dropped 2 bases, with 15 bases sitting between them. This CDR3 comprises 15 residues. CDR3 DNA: TGTGCCAGCACCGCGACTAGTTCCCCCTACAATGAGCAGTTCTTC. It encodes CASTATSSPYNEQFF.

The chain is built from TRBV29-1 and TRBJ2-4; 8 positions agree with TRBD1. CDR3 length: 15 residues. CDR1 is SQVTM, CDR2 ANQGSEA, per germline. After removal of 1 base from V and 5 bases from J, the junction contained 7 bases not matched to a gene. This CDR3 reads CSVEGDRGYENIQYF. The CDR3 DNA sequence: TGCAGCGTTGAAGGAGACAGGGGCTACGAAAACATTCAGTACTTC.

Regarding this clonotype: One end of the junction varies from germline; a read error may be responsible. DNA for the CDR3: TGCGCCAGCAGCCAAGATCCCGTCGTTCAAGAGACCCAATACTTC. Amino acid sequence: CASSQDPVVQETQYF. The V gene is TRBV4-1, the J gene TRBJ2-5; D gene ambiguous. In germline, CDR1 is MGHRA, CDR2 YSYEKL. The CDR3 loop spans 15 amino acids.

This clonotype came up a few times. Here the CDR3 reads CSAASGRAGNIQYF. The CDR3 nucleotides read TGCAGTGCAGCTAGCGGGAGGGCTGGAAACATTCAGTACTTC. V and J are TRBV20-1 and TRBJ2-4; 12 bases align to TRBD2. Losses at the gene ends were 6 bases for V and 6 bases for J; bases not matched to a gene: 6. This CDR3 is built from 14 residues. CDR1 is DFQATT and CDR2 is SNEGSKA in the germline V gene (reference sequence).

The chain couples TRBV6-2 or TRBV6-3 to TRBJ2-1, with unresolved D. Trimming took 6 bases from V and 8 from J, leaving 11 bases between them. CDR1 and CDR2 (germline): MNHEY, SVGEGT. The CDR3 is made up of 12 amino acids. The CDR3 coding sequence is TGTGCCAGCAGACGCATCGGTCATGAGCAGTTCTTC. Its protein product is CASRRIGHEQFF.

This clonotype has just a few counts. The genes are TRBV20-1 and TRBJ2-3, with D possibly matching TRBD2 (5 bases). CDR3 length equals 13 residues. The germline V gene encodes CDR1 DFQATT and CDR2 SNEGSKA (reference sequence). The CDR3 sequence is CRPTSSGTDTQYF. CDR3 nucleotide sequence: TGCCGACCTACTAGTTCAGGCACAGATACGCAGTATTTT.

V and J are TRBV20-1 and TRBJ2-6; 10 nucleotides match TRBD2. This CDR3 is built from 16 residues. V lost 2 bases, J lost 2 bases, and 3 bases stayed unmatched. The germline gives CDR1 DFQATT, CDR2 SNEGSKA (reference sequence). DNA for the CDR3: TGCAGTGCTAGACTAGCGGGAGTCCCTGGGGCCAACGTCCTGACTTTC. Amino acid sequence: CSARLAGVPGANVLTF.

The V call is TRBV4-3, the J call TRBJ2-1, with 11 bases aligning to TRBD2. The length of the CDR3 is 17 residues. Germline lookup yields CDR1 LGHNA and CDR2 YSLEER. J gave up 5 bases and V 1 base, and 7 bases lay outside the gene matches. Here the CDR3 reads CASSQAVAGGKNNEQFF. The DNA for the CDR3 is TGCGCCAGCAGCCAAGCGGTAGCGGGAGGGAAAAACAATGAGCAGTTCTTC.

CDR3 in amino acids: CASSPRPESSYNGQYF. The CDR3 DNA reads as TGTGCCAGCTCACCGAGGCCGGAGAGCTCCTACAATGGGCAGTACTTC. The genes are TRBV18 and TRBJ2-1; D is uncertain. The J call is uncertain, as TRBJ2-7 better fits the DNA end. Germline CDR1 reads KGHSH; CDR2 reads LQKENI. The CDR3 is 16 residues long.

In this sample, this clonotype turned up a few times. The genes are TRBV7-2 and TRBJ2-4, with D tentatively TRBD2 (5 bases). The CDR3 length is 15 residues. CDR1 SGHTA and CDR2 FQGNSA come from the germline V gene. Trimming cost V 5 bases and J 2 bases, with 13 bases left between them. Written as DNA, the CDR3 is TGTGCCAGCAGCACATGGGCGGGTTCCAAAAACATTCAGTACTTC. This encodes CASSTWAGSKNIQYF.

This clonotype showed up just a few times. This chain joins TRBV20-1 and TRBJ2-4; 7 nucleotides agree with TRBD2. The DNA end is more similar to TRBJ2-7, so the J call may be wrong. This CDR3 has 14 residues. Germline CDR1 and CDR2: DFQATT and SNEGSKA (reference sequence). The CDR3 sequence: CSANPSGIPHEQYF. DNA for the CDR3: TGCAGTGCTAACCCCAGCGGGATTCCCCACGAGCAGTACTTC.

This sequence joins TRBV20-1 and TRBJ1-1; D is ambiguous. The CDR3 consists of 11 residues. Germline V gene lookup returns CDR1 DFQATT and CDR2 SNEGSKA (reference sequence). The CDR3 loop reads CRAGKNTEAFF. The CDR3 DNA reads TGCAGGGCGGGAAAGAACACTGAAGCTTTCTTT.

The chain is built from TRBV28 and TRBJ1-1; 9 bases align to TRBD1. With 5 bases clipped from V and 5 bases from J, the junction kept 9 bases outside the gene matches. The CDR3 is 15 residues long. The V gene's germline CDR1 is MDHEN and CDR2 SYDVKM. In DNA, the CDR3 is TGTGCCAGCAGTCTCGGGACAGGGCGGGGGACTGAAGCTTTCTTT. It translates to CASSLGTGRGTEAFF.

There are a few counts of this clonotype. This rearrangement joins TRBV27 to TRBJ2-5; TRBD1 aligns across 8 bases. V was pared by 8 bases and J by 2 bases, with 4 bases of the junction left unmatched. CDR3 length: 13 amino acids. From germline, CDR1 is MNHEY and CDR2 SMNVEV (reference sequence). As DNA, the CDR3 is TGTGCCAGCGGACAGGGTTATCAAGAGACCCAGTACTTC. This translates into CASGQGYQETQYF.

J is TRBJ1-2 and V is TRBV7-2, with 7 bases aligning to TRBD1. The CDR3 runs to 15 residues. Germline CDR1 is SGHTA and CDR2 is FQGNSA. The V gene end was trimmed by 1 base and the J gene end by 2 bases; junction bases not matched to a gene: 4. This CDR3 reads CASSLGGQKNYGYTF. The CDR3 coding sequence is TGTGCCAGCAGCTTAGGGGGACAGAAGAACTATGGCTACACCTTC.